These 17 T cell receptor beta chains share one sample of origin, sequenced in a study of cytomegalovirus exposure and HLA in healthy donors. Assay used: immunoSEQ multiplex PCR; TCRdb lists only in-frame clones, some missing. The sample has some 170,000 clones, roughly 95% seen once. The source material was PBMCs. The receptors originated from a young woman in good health and CMV-seronegative.

The chain employs TRBV5-4 and TRBJ2-5; possibly TRBD1 for D (5 bases). This CDR3 spans 13 amino acids. Germline V CDR1 and CDR2: SGHNT, YYREEE (reference sequence). V shed 4 bases and J shed 5 bases, with 12 bases lying between them. The CDR3 protein is CASSIQVSETQYF. CDR3 sequence (DNA): TGTGCCAGCAGCATACAGGTCTCGGAGACCCAGTACTTC.

The gene calls are TRBV9 and TRBJ2-3, with 11 nucleotides matching TRBD1. This CDR3 comprises 17 residues. V lost 4 bases and J lost 0; bases outside the gene matches: 7. Germline V lookup: CDR1 SGDLS, CDR2 YYNGEE. The CDR3 sequence is CASSPRTGGASTDTQYF. DNA of the CDR3: TGTGCCAGCAGCCCTCGGACAGGGGGCGCGAGCACAGATACGCAGTATTTT.

J is TRBJ2-7 and V is TRBV4-2; a possible D gene is TRBD2 (5 bases). The CDR3 runs 15 residues. The V gene lost 0 bases and the J gene lost 3 bases, with 12 bases spanning the gap. Germline CDR1 reads LGHNA; CDR2 reads YNFKEQ. The chain's CDR3 is CASSQDPGSSYEQYF. CDR3 bases: TGTGCCAGCAGCCAAGATCCGGGATCAAGCTACGAGCAGTACTTC.

Only one count was recorded for this clone. V is TRBV4-1 and J is TRBJ2-7; 9 bases fit TRBD1. V was clipped by 4 bases and J by 7 bases; unmatched bases: 11. CDR1 is MGHRA and CDR2 is YSYEKL in the germline V gene. The CDR3 sequence is 15 residues long. The CDR3 protein is CASSPSRQGGDEQYF. Written as DNA, the CDR3 is TGCGCCAGCAGCCCGTCGCGACAGGGGGGTGATGAGCAGTACTTC.

The rearrangement links TRBV4-2 to TRBJ1-4, with a tentative D call TRBD1 (5 bases). V was trimmed by 3 bases and J by 7 bases, leaving 9 bases between them. The CDR3 is made up of 13 amino acids. Germline CDR1 and CDR2: LGHNA and YNFKEQ. The CDR3 sequence is CASSQGGGEKLFF. CDR3 in DNA: TGTGCCAGCAGCCAGGGGGGGGGTGAAAAACTGTTTTTT.

The chain couples TRBV9 to TRBJ2-3, with unresolved D. This CDR3 is 14 amino acids long. CDR1 and CDR2 from the germline V gene are SGDLS and YYNGEE. V was shortened by 3 bases and J by 4 bases, with 12 bases between the two germline ends. For the CDR3, the DNA is TGTGCCAGCAGCGCGGGTTATCTCGCAGATACGCAGTATTTT. This codes for CASSAGYLADTQYF.

The gene calls are TRBV7-2 and TRBJ2-2; 9 nucleotides match TRBD1. Trimming took 7 bases from V and 5 from J; bases not matched to a gene: 8. Germline V gene data show CDR1 as SGHTA and CDR2 as FQGNSA. The CDR3 covers 15 residues. The CDR3 coding sequence is TGTGCCAGCATCCCCGGGACAGGGAAAACCGGGGAGCTGTTTTTT. Protein product: CASIPGTGKTGELFF.

V gene TRBV19 combines with J gene TRBJ2-5, with D maybe TRBD2 (6 bases). V shed 5 bases and J shed 1 base, with 11 bases lying between them. Germline V lookup: CDR1 LNHDA, CDR2 SQIVND (reference sequence). CDR3 length: 14 amino acids. CDR3 amino acids: CASSGGLSQETQYF. The CDR3 nucleotides read TGTGCCAGTAGTGGGGGACTGTCCCAAGAGACCCAGTACTTC.

The J gene is TRBJ1-4, the V gene TRBV4-2, with D uncertain. CDR3 length equals 17 residues. V was pared by 2 bases and J by 5 bases, with 18 bases between. Germline loops: CDR1 LGHNA, CDR2 YNFKEQ. The CDR3 loop reads CASSQIHGGSKNEKLFF. The CDR3 DNA sequence: TGTGCCAGCAGCCAAATCCACGGCGGGTCAAAAAATGAAAAACTGTTTTTT.

The table lists this clone with a count of one. The chain combines TRBV21-1 with TRBJ1-2; the table's D call of TRBD1 was not tested on the DNA. TRBV21-1 is a recognized pseudogene. The CDR3 contains 16 residues. The CDR3 is CASSKGAWTGLYGYTF. CDR3 bases: TGTGCCAGCAGCAAAGGCGCTTGGACAGGACTCTATGGCTACACCTTC.

This chain connects TRBV19 to TRBJ2-1, with 8 bases aligning to TRBD1. This CDR3 has 16 residues. Germline V lookup: CDR1 LNHDA, CDR2 SQIVND (reference sequence). V was pared by 8 bases and J by 6 bases, with 15 bases of the junction left unmatched. The CDR3 loop is CASRKLTGGVINEQFF. CDR3 nucleotides: TGTGCCAGTCGGAAACTAACAGGGGGAGTGATCAATGAGCAGTTCTTC.

The chain combines TRBV2 with TRBJ2-1, with TRBD1 identical over 9 bases. V dropped 0 bases and J dropped 12; count of bases not matched to a gene: 9. The CDR3 covers 15 residues. Germline V gives CDR1 SNHLY, CDR2 FYNNEI. DNA of the CDR3: TGTGCCAGCAGTGAAGCGGGGACAGGGCGGTTTCGGCAGTTCTTC. Encoded protein: CASSEAGTGRFRQFF.

This clone was counted a few times. V usage is TRBV9 and J usage is TRBJ1-1, with a possible D match to TRBD1 (5 bases). CDR3 length: 13 amino acids. The ends were cut back, 0 bases at V and 3 bases at J, with 6 bases in the middle. The V gene's germline CDR1 is SGDLS and CDR2 YYNGEE. The CDR3 DNA reads as TGTGCCAGCAGCGTAGGGGGGGACACTGAAGCTTTCTTT. Encoded protein: CASSVGGDTEAFF.

V and J are TRBV27 and TRBJ2-7; the D is unclear. The V gene's germline CDR1 is MNHEY and CDR2 SMNVEV (reference sequence). The CDR3 runs 17 residues. The V gene lost 6 bases and the J gene lost 1 base, with 22 bases spanning the gap. The CDR3 sequence is CASSPWASGPKSYEQYF. CDR3 bases: TGTGCCAGCAGCCCATGGGCATCAGGCCCCAAGTCCTACGAGCAGTACTTC.

The chain has TRBV5-4 and TRBJ2-1; 9 nucleotides align to TRBD2. This CDR3 comprises 16 residues. V was clipped by 0 bases and J by 2 bases; unmatched bases: 3. CDR1 is SGHNT, CDR2 YYREEE, per germline (reference sequence). As DNA, the CDR3 is TGTGCCAGCAGCTTGGAGCCTAGCGGGGCCTACAATGAGCAGTTCTTC. It translates to CASSLEPSGAYNEQFF. The entire variable domain, with the rest obtained from reference TRBV5-4 and TRBJ2-1, is as follows: ETGVTQSPTHLIKTRGQQVTLRCSSQSGHNTVSWYQQALGQGPQFIFQYYREEENGRGNFPPRFSGLQFPNYSSELNVNALELDDSALYLCASSLEPSGAYNEQFFGPGTRLTVL.

The V call is TRBV27, the J call TRBJ1-2; D is perhaps TRBD1 (6 bases). Between the trimmed V and J ends, which lost 3 bases and 2 bases, there was a span of 10 bases. The germline CDR1 and CDR2 sequences are MNHEY and SMNVEV (reference sequence). The CDR3 contains 14 residues. In DNA, the CDR3 is TGTGCCAGCAGTTTCGACAGGCAGAACTATGGCTACACCTTC. The encoded protein is CASSFDRQNYGYTF.

The V and J genes are TRBV19 and TRBJ1-5, with D hard to call. The V end lost 3 bases, the J end lost 4 bases, and 13 bases lay between the germline ends. Germline lookup yields CDR1 LNHDA and CDR2 SQIVND (reference sequence). The CDR3 has 15 amino acids. CDR3 amino acids: CASSMEGFENQPQHF. For the CDR3, the DNA is TGTGCCAGTAGTATGGAGGGTTTTGAGAATCAGCCCCAGCATTTT.